The rows below give T cell receptor beta chains drawn from one sample of a study of cytomegalovirus exposure and HLA in healthy donors. Using immunoSEQ multiplex PCR, the repertoire was profiled, and TCRdb retains in-frame clones only, with some absent. The sample holds about 160,000 clones. The sequenced sample was PBMCs. The receptors come from a man aged 25-45 years in good health and CMV-seronegative. The CDR3 runs from the conserved cysteine through the conserved F or W. A D gene is named only where the DNA matches it firmly.

J: TRBJ1-5; V: TRBV7-9; D: TRBD1; CDR3: CASSVRGYQPQHF; DNA: TGTGCCAGCAGCGTCAGGGGGTATCAGCCCCAGCATTTT
J: TRBJ2-3; V: TRBV6-6; D: -; CDR3: CASSHGRVPTDTQYF; DNA: TGTGCCAGCAGCCACGGGCGGGTGCCCACAGATACGCAGTATTTT
J: TRBJ1-2; V: TRBV19; D: TRBD1; CDR3: CASSMGQGTFYGYTF; DNA: TGTGCCAGTAGTATGGGACAGGGAACCTTCTATGGCTACACCTTC
J: TRBJ2-1; V: TRBV4-2; D: -; CDR3: CASSQGSRESGEQFF; DNA: TGTGCCAGCAGCCAAGGGTCACGGGAGTCAGGTGAGCAGTTCTTC
J: TRBJ2-5; V: TRBV5-4; D: -; CDR3: CASSLVAGFQETQYF; DNA: TGTGCCAGCAGCTTGGTGGCAGGTTTCCAAGAGACCCAGTACTTC
J: TRBJ2-7; V: TRBV29-1; D: -; CDR3: CSVKEAGPYEQYF; DNA: TGCAGCGTCAAGGAGGCGGGACCCTACGAGCAGTACTTC
J: TRBJ2-3; V: TRBV5-1; D: TRBD2; CDR3: CASSFYGGSSTDTQYF; DNA: TGCGCCAGCAGCTTCTACGGGGGGAGCAGTACAGATACGCAGTATTTT
J: TRBJ1-4; V: TRBV5-1; D: TRBD1; CDR3: CASTPGQGGALNEKLFF; DNA: TGCGCCAGCACCCCGGGACAGGGGGGCGCCTTGAATGAAAAACTGTTTTTT
J: TRBJ2-1; V: TRBV6-1; D: -; CDR3: CASSEVAEYNEQFF; DNA: TGTGCCAGCAGTGAAGTAGCGGAGTACAATGAGCAGTTCTTC
J: TRBJ2-6; V: TRBV11-1; D: -; CDR3: CASSSFSGANVLTF; DNA: TGTGCCAGCAGCTCATTCTCTGGGGCCAACGTCCTGACTTTC
J: TRBJ1-2; V: TRBV7-8; D: -; CDR3: CASSLPRPPGGYTF; DNA: TGTGCCAGCAGCTTACCGAGGCCCCCGGGTGGCTACACCTTC
J: TRBJ1-6; V: TRBV9; D: -; CDR3: CASSVDVGRGSPLHF; DNA: TGTGCCAGCAGCGTAGATGTAGGGAGAGGATCACCCCTCCACTTT
J: TRBJ1-1; V: TRBV19; D: -; CDR3: CASSLGAGARTEAFF; DNA: TGTGCCAGTAGTCTCGGGGCGGGGGCTAGGACTGAAGCTTTCTTT
J: TRBJ2-2; V: TRBV30; D: -; CDR3: CAWSTGHLGELFF; DNA: TGTGCCTGGAGTACGGGACATCTCGGGGAGCTGTTTTTT
J: TRBJ2-5; V: TRBV19; D: TRBD2; CDR3: CASATSDSAETQYF; DNA: TGTGCCAGCGCGACTAGCGATTCCGCAGAGACCCAGTACTTC
J: TRBJ1-5; V: TRBV6-1; D: TRBD1; CDR3: CASSSRDRGNQPQHF; DNA: TGTGCCAGCAGCTCCCGGGACAGGGGAAATCAGCCCCAGCATTTT
J: TRBJ2-7; V: TRBV11-2; D: TRBD1; CDR3: CASSLVGGNEQYF; DNA: TGTGCCAGCAGCTTAGTAGGGGGCAACGAGCAGTACTTC
J: TRBJ2-3; V: TRBV4-2; D: -; CDR3: CASSQDAYSSTDTQYF; DNA: TGTGCCAGCAGCCAAGATGCTTACTCTAGCACAGATACGCAGTATTTT
J: TRBJ2-3; V: TRBV5-4; D: -; CDR3: CASSPQGLALSTDTQYF; DNA: TGTGCCAGCAGCCCTCAGGGCCTAGCGCTAAGCACAGATACGCAGTATTTT